The present entry profiles one TCR beta chain with its context. The target antigen is unknown. Uncultured naive and memory CD4+ T cells supplied DNA for deep TCR-beta sequencing. Data came from immunoSEQ multiplex PCR; TCRdb stores just in-frame clones and leaves some out. Here the sample spans tens of thousands of clones, approximately 95% being singletons. These data originate in a study of CD4 T cells in relation to SARS-CoV-2 and coronaviruses. Before the COVID-19 pandemic, during about 2010-2018, CD4+ T cells were taken from unexposed donors. General study points: According to naive versus memory sequencing, detected responses are memory recall, not newly primed. In around three fifths of donors, memory CD4+ clonotypes crossrecognized SARS-CoV-2 and at least one common cold coronavirus spike.

Germline V CDR1 and CDR2: MDHEN, SYDVKM. The ends lost 6 bases at V and 6 bases at J; junction bases unmatched: 15. The CDR3 runs to 16 residues. The V call is TRBV28, the J call TRBJ2-3; the match to TRBD1 covers 7 bases. This TCR came from a human donor in good health. Material: naive CD4+ T cells from PBMCs. Subset given: naive CD4+ T cells isolated by negative enrichment. CDR3 in amino acids: CASSTFGQVGLDTQYF. The CDR3 bases are TGTGCCAGCAGCACTTTCGGACAGGTCGGCTTGGATACGCAGTATTTT.